Shown below are 24 T cell receptor beta chains from a single sample sequenced in a study of cytomegalovirus exposure and HLA in healthy donors. The primer mix had 60 Vbeta and 13 Jbeta primers. Some clones are missing from TCRdb's copy, which holds only in-frame ones; the method was immunoSEQ multiplex PCR. The sample has approximately 150,000 clones, approximately 71% seen once; the top ten hold approximately 1.5%. The sample consisted of PBMCs. The source is a man aged 50 or older in good health and CMV-seronegative.

The chain has TRBV10-3 and TRBJ1-3; 10 positions match TRBD1. Looked up from germline, CDR1 is ENHRY and CDR2 is SYGVKD. The V gene end was trimmed by 6 bases and the J gene end by 0 bases; junction bases not matched to a gene: 5. The CDR3 loop spans 16 amino acids. CDR3 amino acids: CAIRGQGFNSGNTIYF. The CDR3 DNA sequence: TGTGCCATCAGGGGACAGGGGTTCAACTCTGGAAACACCATATATTTT.

This clone was recorded once. This chain connects TRBV10-3 to TRBJ2-4; a possible D gene is TRBD2 (7 bases). Trimming pared 3 bases from V and 3 bases from J, leaving 21 bases between. In germline, CDR1 is ENHRY, CDR2 SYGVKD. The CDR3 runs to 18 residues. CDR3 sequence (DNA): TGTGCCATCAGTGAAGAGGGGGGGGTGGGGTGGGTCAAAAACATTCAGTACTTC. Protein sequence: CAISEEGGVGWVKNIQYF.

The CDR3 coding sequence is TGTGCCAGCAGCTTAGATGCAGGACAGCTCACCGGGGAGCTGTTTTTT. Its protein is CASSLDAGQLTGELFF. V and J are TRBV11-2 and TRBJ2-2, with TRBD1 as a possible D gene (6 bases). Trimming left V 0 bases short and J 4 bases short, with 12 bases between. The CDR3 is made up of 16 amino acids. Germline lookup yields CDR1 SGHAT and CDR2 FQNNGV.

V is TRBV2 and J is TRBJ1-3; D is possibly TRBD1 (6 bases). V was shortened by 5 bases and J by 7 bases, with 12 bases between the two germline ends. Germline assignment: CDR1 SNHLY and CDR2 FYNNEI. CDR3 size: 13 residues. The CDR3 DNA follows: TGTGCCAGCAGTACGCTACAGGGCAACACCATATATTTT. Protein: CASSTLQGNTIYF.

Note on this clone: Mismatch with germline at one junction end may stem from a read error. The chain joins TRBV6-7 to TRBJ2-5; 10 bases match TRBD2. TRBV6-7 is an ORF, and what it does is uncertain. The CDR3 loop spans 12 amino acids. CDR3 in amino acids: CRERGGRETQYF. The CDR3 DNA reads as TGCAGGGAGCGGGGGGGCCGGGAGACCCAGTACTTC.

This chain joins TRBV19 and TRBJ2-2; the match to TRBD1 covers 12 bases. Germline assignment: CDR1 LNHDA and CDR2 SQIVND (reference sequence). J gave up 5 bases and V 7 bases, and 5 bases lay outside the gene matches. This CDR3 has 15 residues. The CDR3 DNA reads as TGTGCCAGTACCCGGGACAGGGGGCAGACCGGGGAGCTGTTTTTT. Protein sequence: CASTRDRGQTGELFF. Complete variable domain (other parts from reference TRBV19 and TRBJ2-2): DGGITQSPKYLFRKEGQNVTLSCEQNLNHDAMYWYRQDPGQGLRLIYYSQIVNDFQKGDIAEGYSVSREKKESFPLTVTSAQKNPTAFYLCASTRDRGQTGELFFGEGSRLTVL.

As DNA, the CDR3 is TGTGCCAGCAGTGAAGCGCTTGTCAGGGCCACGGCCATGAACACTGAAGCTTTCTTT. Its protein product is CASSEALVRATAMNTEAFF. The chain is built from TRBV2 and TRBJ1-1, with TRBD1 as a possible D gene (5 bases). CDR3 length: 19 amino acids. Trimming stripped 0 bases from V and 0 bases from J, with 20 bases between. Germline CDR1 and CDR2: SNHLY and FYNNEI.

V gene TRBV9 combines with J gene TRBJ2-3; the D is unclear. Germline loops: CDR1 SGDLS, CDR2 YYNGEE. This CDR3 spans 12 amino acids. V lost 4 bases and J 2 bases, leaving 5 bases between the germline ends. The CDR3 DNA reads TGTGCCAGCAGCCCCAACACAGATACGCAGTATTTT. The encoded protein is CASSPNTDTQYF.

Turning to this clone: Other DNA sequences from this sample encode an identical CDR3 as well. The V and J genes are TRBV5-1 and TRBJ1-5; 7 bases are a match to TRBD1. Per the germline V gene, CDR1 is SGHRS and CDR2 is YFSETQ. CDR3 length: 15 residues. J lost 1 base, V lost 0 bases, and 1 base had no gene match. The CDR3 loop reads CASSLGQGSNQPQHF. The CDR3 DNA follows: TGCGCCAGCAGCTTGGGACAGGGAAGCAATCAGCCCCAGCATTTT.

The chain recombines TRBV28 with TRBJ1-1; TRBD1 aligns across 7 bases. Germline V lookup: CDR1 MDHEN, CDR2 SYDVKM. Germline trimming cut 4 bases from V and 5 bases from J; bases unmatched to any gene: 22. This CDR3 is built from 19 residues. The CDR3 bases are TGTGCCAGCAGTTCTCCGGCAGTCTTCTCACAGGGGCTAGGGACTGAAGCTTTCTTT. Protein product: CASSSPAVFSQGLGTEAFF.

The chain is built from TRBV6-5 and TRBJ1-2; D might be TRBD1 (6 bases). Germline CDR1 MNHEY, CDR2 SVGAGI. The CDR3 extends over 15 amino acids. The ends were cut back, 5 bases at V and 5 bases at J, with 18 bases in the middle. The chain's CDR3 is CASSTDRSSLYGYTF. The CDR3 bases are TGTGCCAGCAGTACAGACAGGTCGTCATTATATGGCTACACCTTC.

This chain joins TRBV20-1 and TRBJ1-1, with a weak D call TRBD1 (5 bases). CDR3 length: 11 amino acids. Trimming took 6 bases from V and 7 from J, leaving 12 bases between them. Germline assignment: CDR1 DFQATT and CDR2 SNEGSKA (reference sequence). The CDR3, as DNA: TGCAGTGCAAAAGGGGTGAGTGAAGCTTTCTTT. It translates to CSAKGVSEAFF.

This clone was detected only a few times. The chain links TRBV11-2 to TRBJ2-7, with D possibly matching TRBD2 (5 bases). The CDR3 has 12 amino acids. V was cut by 8 bases and J by 5 bases, with 13 bases left in between. Germline V CDR1 and CDR2: SGHAT, FQNNGV. The CDR3 here is CASGVLGDEQYF. The CDR3 DNA is TGTGCCAGCGGGGTGCTGGGAGACGAGCAGTACTTC.

This clone was detected only a few times. Germline and junction disagree at one end, which may indicate a read error. The genes are TRBV20-1 and TRBJ1-2; the D is unclear. This CDR3 is 8 amino acids long. Germline CDR1 is DFQATT and CDR2 is SNEGSKA (reference sequence). CDR3 residues: CSARNWLF. Here the CDR3 DNA reads TGCAGTGCTAGGAATTGGCTCTTC.

The rearrangement links TRBV6-4 to TRBJ2-6, with 8 positions matching TRBD1. Germline-derived CDR1 and CDR2 are MRHNA and SNTAGT. J lost 1 base, V lost 4 bases, and 12 bases had no gene match. The CDR3 consists of 19 residues. CDR3 in amino acids: CASSVLPGGVESGANVLTF. The CDR3 nucleotides read TGTGCCAGCAGTGTGCTTCCAGGGGGCGTGGAGTCTGGGGCCAACGTCCTGACTTTC.

This clone was seen once. The genes are TRBV5-1 and TRBJ2-1; D might be TRBD1 (6 bases). Trimming left V 0 bases short and J 7 bases short, with 8 bases between. CDR3 length equals 13 residues. Germline CDR1 is SGHRS and CDR2 is YFSETQ. CDR3 residues: CASSLARGNEQFF. The DNA of the CDR3 is TGCGCCAGCAGCTTGGCCAGGGGTAATGAGCAGTTCTTC.

This chain joins TRBV6-5 and TRBJ1-5, with D possibly being TRBD1 (5 bases). Trimming took 6 bases from V and 4 from J, leaving 16 bases between them. This CDR3 comprises 15 residues. The germline V gene has CDR1 MNHEY and CDR2 SVGAGI. DNA of the CDR3: TGTGCCAGCAGCGACAGAAGCGGGGGAAATCAGCCCCAGCATTTT. This translates into CASSDRSGGNQPQHF.

V and J are TRBV2 and TRBJ1-4; TRBD1 matches at 10 bases. Per germline, CDR1 SNHLY and CDR2 FYNNEI. The V and J ends lost 6 bases and 1 base, in that order; junction bases with no gene match: 2. The CDR3 contains 15 residues. The DNA for the CDR3 is TGTGCCAGCAGGGGGGACAGGGGAACTAATGAAAAACTGTTTTTT. It yields the protein CASRGDRGTNEKLFF.

The rearrangement joins TRBV6-5 to TRBJ2-7; 8 bases are a match to TRBD1. The trim removed 7 bases at V and 7 bases at J, leaving 12 bases unmatched. The CDR3 has 14 amino acids. Germline CDR1 MNHEY, CDR2 SVGAGI. The CDR3 protein is CASTPGGYQGEQYF. CDR3 coding DNA: TGTGCCAGCACGCCAGGGGGCTATCAGGGAGAGCAGTACTTC.

This clone was recorded once. The chain combines TRBV7-8 with TRBJ2-3; maybe TRBD2 (5 bases). V was clipped by 2 bases and J by 1 base, with 10 bases between them. CDR1 SGHVS and CDR2 FQNEAQ come from the germline V gene. The CDR3 sequence is 15 residues long. In DNA form, the CDR3 reads TGTGCCAGCAGCTTATCTCGGGGTGGCACAGATACGCAGTATTTT. Translation gives CASSLSRGGTDTQYF.

The rearrangement uses TRBV9 and TRBJ1-2; 10 bases align to TRBD1. Trimming took 2 bases from V and 8 from J; bases not matched to a gene: 6. Germline V gene sequence: CDR1 SGDLS, CDR2 YYNGEE. This CDR3 spans 14 amino acids. The CDR3 sequence: CASSVIGTGEGYTF. CDR3 DNA: TGTGCCAGCAGCGTTATCGGGACAGGGGAAGGCTACACCTTC.

This clone was seen a few times. The rearrangement joins TRBV2 to TRBJ2-7; tentatively, D is TRBD2 (6 bases). The CDR3 runs 16 residues. Germline assignment: CDR1 SNHLY and CDR2 FYNNEI. V lost 7 bases to trimming and J lost 4 bases, with 23 bases between them. The CDR3 coding sequence is TGTGCCAGCACCCGCGGGACCTACCTCATTGGGTACGAGCAGTACTTC. Its protein product is CASTRGTYLIGYEQYF.

V is TRBV6-5 and J is TRBJ2-3; 7 positions match TRBD2. Germline loops: CDR1 MNHEY, CDR2 SVGAGI. CDR3 size: 16 residues. J lost 1 base, V lost 0 bases, and 4 bases had no gene match. The CDR3 DNA sequence: TGTGCCAGCAGTTACTCGAACCTAGCGGGCACAGATACGCAGTATTTT. Its translation is CASSYSNLAGTDTQYF.

CDR3 protein: CASSQTSGGKNIQYF. The CDR3 coding sequence is TGTGCCAGCAGCCAGACTAGCGGGGGAAAAAACATTCAGTACTTC. The chain joins TRBV4-2 to TRBJ2-4; 12 bases agree with TRBD2. Trimming at V came to 3 bases and at J to 4 bases, leaving 1 base not matched to a gene. The CDR3 length is 15 residues. CDR1 and CDR2 (germline): LGHNA, YNFKEQ.